This TCR beta chain was identified in a study of T cell repertoires in aging, cancer and after chemotherapy. Study summary: Clear clonal overlap appeared across healthy donor samples taken over several months to years.

V lost 3 bases, J lost 4 bases, and 6 bases stayed unmatched. This CDR3 contains 18 residues. CDR1 and CDR2 (germline): LGHNA, YSLEER. Rearranged V-D-J TRB sequences were amplified with a mixed TRB-A/B primer pool. TCRdb reprocessed the multiplex PCR reads with MiXCR, giving one entry per CDR3 protein. The table lists about 9,200 distinct CDR3 sequences, about 35% of them singletons, with around 3.7% in the top ten. The template was genomic DNA from peripheral blood, not RNA. The chain carries TRBV4-3 and TRBJ2-1; TRBD2 agrees at 16 bases. The sequenced sample was blood. This TCR came from a human donor in good health. The CDR3 reads CASSQGLAGGPQYNEQFF. Written as DNA, the CDR3 is TGCGCCAGCAGCCAGGGACTAGCGGGGGGGCCTCAGTACAATGAGCAGTTCTTC.